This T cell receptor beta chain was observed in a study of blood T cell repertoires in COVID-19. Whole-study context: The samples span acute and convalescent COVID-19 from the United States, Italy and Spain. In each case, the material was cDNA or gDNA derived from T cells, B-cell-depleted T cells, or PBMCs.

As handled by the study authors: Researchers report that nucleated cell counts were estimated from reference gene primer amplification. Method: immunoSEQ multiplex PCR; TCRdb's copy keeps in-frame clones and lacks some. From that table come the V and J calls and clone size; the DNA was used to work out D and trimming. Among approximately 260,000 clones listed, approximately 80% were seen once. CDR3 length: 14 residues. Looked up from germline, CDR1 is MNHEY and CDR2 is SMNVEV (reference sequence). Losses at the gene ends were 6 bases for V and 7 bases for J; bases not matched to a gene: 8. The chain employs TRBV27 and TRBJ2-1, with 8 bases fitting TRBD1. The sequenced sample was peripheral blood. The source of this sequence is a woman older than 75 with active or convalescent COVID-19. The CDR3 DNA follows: TGTGCCAGCAGGAAGGACAGGGTCGAGAATGAGCAGTTCTTC. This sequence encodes CASRKDRVENEQFF.